This is a list of T cell receptor beta chains from one sample in a study of tumor-infiltrating lymphocytes in localized non-small cell lung cancer. Sequencing was performed with immunoSEQ multiplex PCR; in TCRdb, only in-frame clones are kept and a portion is missing. The sample has 20,000 to 25,000 clones, around 80% seen once. Sample: lung tumor tissue. All receptors come from a human donor with non-small cell lung cancer. The CDR3 runs from the conserved cysteine through the conserved F or W. Fields, in order: D gene, V gene, J gene, clone size, CDR3 DNA, CDR3 protein. A D gene is named only where the DNA matches it firmly. Some rows mark clone size as missing; the rest say once, few, many or name a class of expanded clone.

d_gene: TRBD2
v_gene: TRBV10-3
j_gene: TRBJ2-5
abundance: NA
CDR3nt: TGTGCCATCAGTGACCCAGCGGGAGTGGAGACCCAGTACTTC
CDR3aa: CAISDPAGVETQYF

d_gene: TRBD1
v_gene: TRBV10-2
j_gene: TRBJ1-2
abundance: NA
CDR3nt: TGCGCCACTCTAACAGGGGACGGCTACACCTTC
CDR3aa: CATLTGDGYTF

d_gene: TRBD1
v_gene: TRBV28
j_gene: TRBJ1-4
abundance: once
CDR3nt: TGTGCCAGCAGTGCAGGCTATTTCGACAGGGGGCGTGAAAAACTGTTTTTT
CDR3aa: CASSAGYFDRGREKLFF

d_gene: TRBD2
v_gene: TRBV5-4
j_gene: TRBJ2-1
abundance: NA
CDR3nt: TGTGCCAGCAGCTTGGATCCAGGGAGGGACTACAATGAGCAGTTCTTC
CDR3aa: CASSLDPGRDYNEQFF

d_gene: TRBD1
v_gene: TRBV6-6
j_gene: TRBJ2-3
abundance: NA
CDR3nt: TGTGCCAGCAGTCCTGGGACAGGGGAGGGTACGCAGTATTTT
CDR3aa: CASSPGTGEGTQYF

d_gene: TRBD2
v_gene: TRBV20-1
j_gene: TRBJ2-7
abundance: few
CDR3nt: TGCAGTGCTGAGGTAGCGGGATTACTGTACTTC
CDR3aa: CSAEVAGLLYF

d_gene: NA
v_gene: TRBV7-9
j_gene: TRBJ2-5
abundance: NA
CDR3nt: TGTGCCAGCAGCTTAGGCCATGAGACCCAGTACTTC
CDR3aa: CASSLGHETQYF

d_gene: TRBD1
v_gene: TRBV10-1
j_gene: TRBJ1-1
abundance: NA
CDR3nt: TGCGCCAGCAGTGAATATAGGACAGGGGGTTCTCACACTGAAGCTTTCTTT
CDR3aa: CASSEYRTGGSHTEAFF

d_gene: TRBD1
v_gene: TRBV29-1
j_gene: TRBJ2-7
abundance: NA
CDR3nt: TGCAGCGTTGGGACAGGTCGATCCTACGAGCAGTACTTC
CDR3aa: CSVGTGRSYEQYF

d_gene: TRBD1
v_gene: TRBV5-6
j_gene: TRBJ1-4
abundance: NA
CDR3nt: TGTGCCAGCAGCCAATCCAGACAGGGTGACGAAAAACTGTTTTTT
CDR3aa: CASSQSRQGDEKLFF

d_gene: TRBD2
v_gene: TRBV11-3
j_gene: TRBJ2-1
abundance: once
CDR3nt: TGTGCCAGCAGCAAGGGGACTAGCGGGGCTCGCGAGCAGTTCTTC
CDR3aa: CASSKGTSGAREQFF

d_gene: NA
v_gene: TRBV2
j_gene: TRBJ2-7
abundance: NA
CDR3nt: TGTGCCAGCACCCGTTCGGACCATCTCTACGAGCAGTACTTC
CDR3aa: CASTRSDHLYEQYF

d_gene: NA
v_gene: TRBV7-3
j_gene: TRBJ2-3
abundance: NA
CDR3nt: TGTGCCAGCAGCTTAATGGGTCTCAACACAGATACGCAGTATTTT
CDR3aa: CASSLMGLNTDTQYF

d_gene: NA
v_gene: TRBV7-9
j_gene: TRBJ2-3
abundance: NA
CDR3nt: TGTGCCAGCAGCTTAAGTACTAGGACAGATACGCAGTATTTT
CDR3aa: CASSLSTRTDTQYF

d_gene: NA
v_gene: TRBV28
j_gene: TRBJ2-3
abundance: NA
CDR3nt: TGTGCCAGCGAGGGGGGACGGGGAGGTGGTAGCACAGATACGCAGTATTTT
CDR3aa: CASEGGRGGGSTDTQYF

d_gene: TRBD2
v_gene: TRBV7-2
j_gene: TRBJ2-2
abundance: once
CDR3nt: TGTGCCAGCAGCCGGGGACTAGCGGGAGTCCTGAACACCGGGGAGCTGTTTTTT
CDR3aa: CASSRGLAGVLNTGELFF

d_gene: TRBD1
v_gene: TRBV14
j_gene: TRBJ2-7
abundance: NA
CDR3nt: TGTGCCAGCAGCCAATGGCAGGGGGCCTGGGAGCAGTACTTC
CDR3aa: CASSQWQGAWEQYF

d_gene: NA
v_gene: TRBV6-6
j_gene: TRBJ1-5
abundance: once
CDR3nt: TGTGCCAGCAGCCATAGCAATCAGCCCCAGCATTTT
CDR3aa: CASSHSNQPQHF

d_gene: NA
v_gene: TRBV7-8
j_gene: TRBJ1-2
abundance: NA
CDR3nt: TGTGCCAGCAGCGCAGTCCGAGGGGCTGGCTACACCTTC
CDR3aa: CASSAVRGAGYTF

d_gene: TRBD1
v_gene: TRBV6-5
j_gene: TRBJ1-1
abundance: NA
CDR3nt: TGTGCCAGCAGTTACTGGTCCACAGGGGAAACTGAAGCTTTCTTT
CDR3aa: CASSYWSTGETEAFF

d_gene: TRBD1
v_gene: TRBV7-1
j_gene: TRBJ2-7
abundance: once
CDR3nt: TGTGCCAGCAGCCCGGACAGGAACTCCTACGAGCAGTACTTC
CDR3aa: CASSPDRNSYEQYF

d_gene: TRBD1
v_gene: TRBV6-5
j_gene: TRBJ1-1
abundance: NA
CDR3nt: TGTGCCAGCAGTTACTCCCCGACAGGGGGCACCACTGAAGCTTTCTTT
CDR3aa: CASSYSPTGGTTEAFF

d_gene: NA
v_gene: TRBV7-2
j_gene: TRBJ1-2
abundance: NA
CDR3nt: TGTGCCAGCAGCCCCGTTGGGGGAGGGACTAACTATGGCTACACCTTC
CDR3aa: CASSPVGGGTNYGYTF

d_gene: TRBD2
v_gene: TRBV27
j_gene: TRBJ2-1
abundance: once
CDR3nt: TGTGCCAGCAGTTGGGACTACGATAACAATGAGCAGTTCTTC
CDR3aa: CASSWDYDNNEQFF

d_gene: NA
v_gene: TRBV30
j_gene: TRBJ1-4
abundance: NA
CDR3nt: TGTGCCTGGAGTGTCGTAGGGAATGAAAAACTGTTTTTT
CDR3aa: CAWSVVGNEKLFF

d_gene: TRBD2
v_gene: TRBV11-2
j_gene: TRBJ2-2
abundance: NA
CDR3nt: TGTGCCAGCAGTCGGACTAGCGGGGCGAACACCGGGGAGCTGTTTTTT
CDR3aa: CASSRTSGANTGELFF

d_gene: NA
v_gene: TRBV11-2
j_gene: TRBJ1-2
abundance: NA
CDR3nt: TGTGCCAGCAGCTTAGATCGGGGCGGAGGGGTGGCCTATGGCTACACCTTC
CDR3aa: CASSLDRGGGVAYGYTF

d_gene: TRBD2
v_gene: TRBV5-1
j_gene: TRBJ2-5
abundance: NA
CDR3nt: TGCGCCAGCAGCTCGGACGGCGGGAGTGGGACCCAGTACTTC
CDR3aa: CASSSDGGSGTQYF

d_gene: NA
v_gene: TRBV20-1
j_gene: TRBJ2-5
abundance: NA
CDR3nt: TGCAGGGCCATCGACCAAGAGACCCAGTACTTC
CDR3aa: CRAIDQETQYF

d_gene: NA
v_gene: TRBV20-1
j_gene: TRBJ1-2
abundance: NA
CDR3nt: TGCAGTGCAAGGACAGTGCGAGGCTACACCTTC
CDR3aa: CSARTVRGYTF

d_gene: TRBD2
v_gene: TRBV30
j_gene: TRBJ2-7
abundance: once
CDR3nt: TGTGCCTCAAGCCCGGGACTAGTACCCTCCTACGAGCAGTACTTC
CDR3aa: CASSPGLVPSYEQYF

d_gene: NA
v_gene: TRBV5-1
j_gene: TRBJ2-5
abundance: once
CDR3nt: TGCGCCAGCAGCTTGGTGCAGCCCCAAGAGACCCAGTACTTC
CDR3aa: CASSLVQPQETQYF

d_gene: TRBD1
v_gene: TRBV2
j_gene: TRBJ1-2
abundance: NA
CDR3nt: TGTGCCAGCAGGGGAAGGGGGCAGAACTATGGCTACACCTTC
CDR3aa: CASRGRGQNYGYTF

d_gene: NA
v_gene: TRBV7-2
j_gene: TRBJ1-2
abundance: NA
CDR3nt: TGTGCCAGCAGCTTAGGGGGTCACTATGGCTACACCTTC
CDR3aa: CASSLGGHYGYTF

d_gene: NA
v_gene: TRBV6-5
j_gene: TRBJ1-5
abundance: NA
CDR3nt: TGTGCCAGCAGTAACACCGGAGGTCAGCCCCAGCATTTT
CDR3aa: CASSNTGGQPQHF

d_gene: NA
v_gene: TRBV5-6
j_gene: TRBJ2-1
abundance: NA
CDR3nt: TGTGCCAGCAGCTTGGACTTGAGCTCCTACAATGAGCAGTTCTTC
CDR3aa: CASSLDLSSYNEQFF